Sequencing of this T cell receptor (beta chain) was carried out in a study of blood T cell repertoires in COVID-19. Study summary: COVID-19 samples collected from the United States, Italy and Spain covered acute and convalescent phases. The cDNA or gDNA used as material had been derived from T cells, B-cell-depleted T cells, or PBMCs.

V was clipped by 4 bases and J by 4 bases, with 13 bases between them. This CDR3 is built from 14 residues. Germline CDR1 and CDR2: SGHRS and YFSETQ. As processed by the authors: Counts of nucleated cells, estimated from reference gene primer amplification, were obtained. Assay used: immunoSEQ multiplex PCR; TCRdb lists only in-frame clones, some missing. The V and J calls and the clone size are those of that table, but D and trimming were determined from the DNA. In the table there are roughly 220,000 clones, roughly 84% of which are singletons. The receptor comes from a man aged 45 to 65 who had recovered from COVID-19. The chain employs TRBV5-1 and TRBJ2-3; possible D gene TRBD1, 6 bases. Specimen: peripheral blood. The CDR3 sequence: CASSNRVGADTQYF. CDR3 sequence (DNA): TGCGCCAGCAGCAACAGGGTTGGCGCAGATACGCAGTATTTT.